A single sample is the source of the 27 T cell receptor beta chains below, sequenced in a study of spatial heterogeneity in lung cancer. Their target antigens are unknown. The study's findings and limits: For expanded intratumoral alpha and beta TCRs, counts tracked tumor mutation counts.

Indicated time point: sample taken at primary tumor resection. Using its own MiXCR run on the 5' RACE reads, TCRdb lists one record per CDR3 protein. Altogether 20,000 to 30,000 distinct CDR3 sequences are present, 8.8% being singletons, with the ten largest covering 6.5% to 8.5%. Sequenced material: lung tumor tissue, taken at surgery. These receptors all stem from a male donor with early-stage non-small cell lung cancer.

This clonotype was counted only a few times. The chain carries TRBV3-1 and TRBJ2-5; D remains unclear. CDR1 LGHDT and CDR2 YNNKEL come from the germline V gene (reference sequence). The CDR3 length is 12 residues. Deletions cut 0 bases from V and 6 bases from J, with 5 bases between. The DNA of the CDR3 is TGTGCCAGCAGCCAAGATAAACAGACCCAGTACTTC. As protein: CASSQDKQTQYF.

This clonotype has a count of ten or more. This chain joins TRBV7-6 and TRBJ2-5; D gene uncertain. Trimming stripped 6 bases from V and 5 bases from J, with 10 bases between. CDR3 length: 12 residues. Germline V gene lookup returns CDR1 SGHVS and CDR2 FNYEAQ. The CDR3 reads CASRPDAETQYF. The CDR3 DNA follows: TGTGCCAGCAGGCCCGATGCGGAGACCCAGTACTTC. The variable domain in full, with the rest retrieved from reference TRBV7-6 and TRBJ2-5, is GAGVSQSPRYKVTKRGQDVALRCDPISGHVSLYWYRQALGQGPEFLTYFNYEAQQDKSGLPNDRFSAERPEGSISTLTIQRTEQRDSAMYRCASRPDAETQYFGPGTRLLVL.

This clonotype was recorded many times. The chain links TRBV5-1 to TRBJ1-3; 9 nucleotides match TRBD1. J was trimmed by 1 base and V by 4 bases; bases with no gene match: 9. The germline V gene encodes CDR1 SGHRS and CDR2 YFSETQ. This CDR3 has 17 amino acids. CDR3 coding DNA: TGCGCCAGCAGCCCACGGACAGGGGCGATTTCTGGAAACACCATATATTTT. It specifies CASSPRTGAISGNTIYF. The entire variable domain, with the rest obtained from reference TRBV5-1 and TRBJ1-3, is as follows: KAGVTQTPRYLIKTRGQQVTLSCSPISGHRSVSWYQQTPGQGLQFLFEYFSETQRNKGNFPGRFSGRQFSNSRSEMNVSTLELGDSALYLCASSPRTGAISGNTIYFGEGSWLTVV.

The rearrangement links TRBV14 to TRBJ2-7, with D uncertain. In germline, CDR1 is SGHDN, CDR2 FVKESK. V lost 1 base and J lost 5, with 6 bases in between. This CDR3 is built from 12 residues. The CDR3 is CASSQVFHEQYF. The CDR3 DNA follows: TGTGCCAGCAGCCAAGTTTTCCACGAGCAGTACTTC.

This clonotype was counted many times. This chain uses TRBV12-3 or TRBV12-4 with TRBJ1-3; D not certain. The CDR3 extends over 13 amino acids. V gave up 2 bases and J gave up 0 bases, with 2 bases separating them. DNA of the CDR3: TGTGCCAGCAGTTTAAACTCTGGAAACACCATATATTTT. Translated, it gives CASSLNSGNTIYF.

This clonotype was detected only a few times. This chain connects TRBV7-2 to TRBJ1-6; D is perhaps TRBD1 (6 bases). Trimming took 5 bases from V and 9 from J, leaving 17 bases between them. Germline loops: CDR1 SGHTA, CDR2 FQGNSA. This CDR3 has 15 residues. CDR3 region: CASSQGQGRSSPLHF. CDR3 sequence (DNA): TGTGCCAGCAGCCAGGGGCAGGGTCGGAGTTCACCCCTCCACTTT.

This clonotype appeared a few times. The DNA of the CDR3 is TGTGCCAGCAGCGCACAGGGGGCCGGGGAGCTGTTTTTT. Amino acid sequence: CASSAQGAGELFF. The V and J genes are TRBV12-3 or TRBV12-4 and TRBJ2-2; 8 nucleotides line up with TRBD1. V was clipped by 6 bases and J by 6 bases; unmatched bases: 3. The CDR3 sequence is 13 residues long.

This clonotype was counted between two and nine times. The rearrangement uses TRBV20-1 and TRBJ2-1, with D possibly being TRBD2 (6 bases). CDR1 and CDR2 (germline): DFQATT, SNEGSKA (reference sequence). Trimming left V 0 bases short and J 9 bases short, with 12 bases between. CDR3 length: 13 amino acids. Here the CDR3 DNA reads TGCAGTGCTAGAGAGGGGGGAGCACTTGAGCAGTTCTTC. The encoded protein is CSAREGGALEQFF.

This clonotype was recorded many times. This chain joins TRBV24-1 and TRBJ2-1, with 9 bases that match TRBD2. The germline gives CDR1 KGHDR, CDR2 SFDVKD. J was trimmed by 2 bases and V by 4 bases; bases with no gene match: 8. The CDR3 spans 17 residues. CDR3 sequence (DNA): TGTGCCACCAGTGACCAGCCCATAGCGGGGGCCTACAATGAGCAGTTCTTC. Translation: CATSDQPIAGAYNEQFF.

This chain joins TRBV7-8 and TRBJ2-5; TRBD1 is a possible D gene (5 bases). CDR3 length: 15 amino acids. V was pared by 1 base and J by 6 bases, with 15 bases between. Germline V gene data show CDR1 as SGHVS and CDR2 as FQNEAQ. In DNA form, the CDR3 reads TGTGCCAGCAGCTTAGTACGTCAGGGCGGACAGACCCAGTACTTC. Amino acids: CASSLVRQGGQTQYF. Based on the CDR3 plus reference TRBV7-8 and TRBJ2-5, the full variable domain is GAGVSQSPRYKVAKRGQDVALRCDPISGHVSLFWYQQALGQGPEFLTYFQNEAQLDKSGLPSDRFFAERPEGSVSTLKIQRTQQEDSAVYLCASSLVRQGGQTQYFGPGTRLLVL.

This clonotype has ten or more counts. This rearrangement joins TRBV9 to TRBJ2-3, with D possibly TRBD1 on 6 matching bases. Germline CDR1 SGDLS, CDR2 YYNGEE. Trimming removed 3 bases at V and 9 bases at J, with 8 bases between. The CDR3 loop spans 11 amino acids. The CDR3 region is CASSERGTQYF. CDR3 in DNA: TGTGCCAGCAGCGAAAGGGGGACGCAGTATTTT. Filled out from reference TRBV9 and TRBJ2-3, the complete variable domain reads DSGVTQTPKHLITATGQRVTLRCSPRSGDLSVYWYQQSLDQGLQFLIQYYNGEERAKGNILERFSAQQFPDLHSELNLSSLELGDSALYFCASSERGTQYFGPGTRLTVL.

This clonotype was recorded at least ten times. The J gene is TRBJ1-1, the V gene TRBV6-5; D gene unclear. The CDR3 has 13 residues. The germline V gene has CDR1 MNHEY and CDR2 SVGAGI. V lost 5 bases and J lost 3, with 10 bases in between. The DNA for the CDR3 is TGTGCCAGCAGTCCGAGGTGGGACACTGAAGCTTTCTTT. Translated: CASSPRWDTEAFF.

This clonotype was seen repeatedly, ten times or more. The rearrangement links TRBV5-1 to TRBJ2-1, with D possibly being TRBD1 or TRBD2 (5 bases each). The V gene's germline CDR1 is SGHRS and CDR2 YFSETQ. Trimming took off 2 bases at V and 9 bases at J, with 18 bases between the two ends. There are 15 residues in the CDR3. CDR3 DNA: TGCGCCAGCAGCTTTAGTGGACAAGGAGGACTTGAGCAGTTCTTC. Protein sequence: CASSFSGQGGLEQFF.

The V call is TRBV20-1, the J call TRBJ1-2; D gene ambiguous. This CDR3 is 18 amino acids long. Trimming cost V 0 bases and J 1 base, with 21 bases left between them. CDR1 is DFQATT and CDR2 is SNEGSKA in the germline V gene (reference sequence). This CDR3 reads CSARDSGVGGARNYGYTF. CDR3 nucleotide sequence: TGCAGTGCTAGAGATTCGGGAGTCGGAGGAGCCCGTAACTATGGCTACACCTTC.

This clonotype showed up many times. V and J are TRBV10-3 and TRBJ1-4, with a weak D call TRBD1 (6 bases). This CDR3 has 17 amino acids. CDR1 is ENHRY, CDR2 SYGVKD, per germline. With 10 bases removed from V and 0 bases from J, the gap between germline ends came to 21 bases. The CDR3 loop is CATSTGQPLATNEKLFF. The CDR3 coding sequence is TGTGCCACCTCTACAGGACAGCCACTTGCAACTAATGAAAAACTGTTTTTT.

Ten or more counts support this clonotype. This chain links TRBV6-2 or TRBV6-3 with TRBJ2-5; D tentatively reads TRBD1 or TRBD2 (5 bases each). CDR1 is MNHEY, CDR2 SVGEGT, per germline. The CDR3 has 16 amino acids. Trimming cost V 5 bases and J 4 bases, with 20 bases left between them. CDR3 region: CASSRDLSFTPETQYF. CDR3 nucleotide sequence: TGTGCCAGCAGTCGGGACCTTTCTTTCACCCCAGAGACCCAGTACTTC.

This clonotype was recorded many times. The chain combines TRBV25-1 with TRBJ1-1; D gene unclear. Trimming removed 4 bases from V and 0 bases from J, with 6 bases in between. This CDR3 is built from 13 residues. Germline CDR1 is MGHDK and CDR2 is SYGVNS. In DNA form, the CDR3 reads TGTGCCAGCAGTGGTGACTTGAACACTGAAGCTTTCTTT. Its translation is CASSGDLNTEAFF.

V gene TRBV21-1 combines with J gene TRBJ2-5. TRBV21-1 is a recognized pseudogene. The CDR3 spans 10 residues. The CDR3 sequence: CASSKKTQYF. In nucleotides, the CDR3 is TGTGCCAGCAGCAAGAAGACCCAGTACTTC.

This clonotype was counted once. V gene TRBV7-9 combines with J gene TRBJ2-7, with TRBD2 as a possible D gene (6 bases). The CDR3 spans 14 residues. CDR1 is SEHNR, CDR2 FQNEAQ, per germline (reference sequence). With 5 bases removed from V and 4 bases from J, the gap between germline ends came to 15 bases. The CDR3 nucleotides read TGTGCCAGCAGCCACGCCGGGACTGATTACGAGCAGTACTTC. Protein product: CASSHAGTDYEQYF.

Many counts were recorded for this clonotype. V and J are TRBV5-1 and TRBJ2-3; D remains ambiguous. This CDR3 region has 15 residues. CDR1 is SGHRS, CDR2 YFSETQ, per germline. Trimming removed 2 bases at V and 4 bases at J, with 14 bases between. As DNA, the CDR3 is TGCGCCAGCAGCTTTGATGGTAGGGAAGCAGATACGCAGTATTTT. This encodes CASSFDGREADTQYF.

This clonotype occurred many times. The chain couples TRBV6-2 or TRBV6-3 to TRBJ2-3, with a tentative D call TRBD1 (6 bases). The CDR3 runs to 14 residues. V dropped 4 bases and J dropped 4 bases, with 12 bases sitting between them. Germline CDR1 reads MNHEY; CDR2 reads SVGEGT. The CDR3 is CASSWNRVADTQYF. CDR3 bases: TGTGCCAGCAGTTGGAACAGGGTGGCAGATACGCAGTATTTT.

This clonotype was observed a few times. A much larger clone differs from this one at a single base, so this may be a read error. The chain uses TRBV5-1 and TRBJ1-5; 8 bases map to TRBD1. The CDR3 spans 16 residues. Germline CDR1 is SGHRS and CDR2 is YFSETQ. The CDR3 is CASSLGGQGNNQSQHF. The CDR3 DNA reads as TGCGCCAGCAGCTTGGGAGGACAGGGTAACAATCAGTCCCAGCATTTT.

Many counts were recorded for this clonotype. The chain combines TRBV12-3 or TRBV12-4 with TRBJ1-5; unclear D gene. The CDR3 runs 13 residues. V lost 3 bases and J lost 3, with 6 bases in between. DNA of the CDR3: TGTGCCAGCAGTTTCCGCCTCAATCAGCCCCAGCATTTT. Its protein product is CASSFRLNQPQHF.

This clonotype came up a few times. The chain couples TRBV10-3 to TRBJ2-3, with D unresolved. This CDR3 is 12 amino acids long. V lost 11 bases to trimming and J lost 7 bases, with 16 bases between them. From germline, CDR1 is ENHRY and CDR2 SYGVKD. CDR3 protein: CASMGGMNTQYF. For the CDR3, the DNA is TGTGCCTCCATGGGTGGGATGAATACGCAGTATTTT.

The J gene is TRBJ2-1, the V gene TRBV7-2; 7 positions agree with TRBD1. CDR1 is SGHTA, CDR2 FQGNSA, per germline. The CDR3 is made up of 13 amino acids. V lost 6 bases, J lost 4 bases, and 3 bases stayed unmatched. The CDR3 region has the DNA TGTGCCAGCAGATTGGGACAGTACAATGAGCAGTTCTTC. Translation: CASRLGQYNEQFF.

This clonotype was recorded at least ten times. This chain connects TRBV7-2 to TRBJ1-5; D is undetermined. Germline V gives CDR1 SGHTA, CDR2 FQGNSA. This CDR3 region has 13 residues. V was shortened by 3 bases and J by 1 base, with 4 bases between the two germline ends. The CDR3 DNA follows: TGTGCCAGCAGCTTGGACAGCAATCAGCCCCAGCATTTT. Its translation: CASSLDSNQPQHF.

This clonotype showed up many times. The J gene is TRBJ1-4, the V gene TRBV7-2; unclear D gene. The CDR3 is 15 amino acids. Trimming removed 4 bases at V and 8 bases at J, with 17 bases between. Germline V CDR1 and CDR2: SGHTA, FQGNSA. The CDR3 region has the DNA TGTGCCAGCAGCTCCGGACGGTTCGAGGGAGAAAAACTGTTTTTT. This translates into CASSSGRFEGEKLFF.